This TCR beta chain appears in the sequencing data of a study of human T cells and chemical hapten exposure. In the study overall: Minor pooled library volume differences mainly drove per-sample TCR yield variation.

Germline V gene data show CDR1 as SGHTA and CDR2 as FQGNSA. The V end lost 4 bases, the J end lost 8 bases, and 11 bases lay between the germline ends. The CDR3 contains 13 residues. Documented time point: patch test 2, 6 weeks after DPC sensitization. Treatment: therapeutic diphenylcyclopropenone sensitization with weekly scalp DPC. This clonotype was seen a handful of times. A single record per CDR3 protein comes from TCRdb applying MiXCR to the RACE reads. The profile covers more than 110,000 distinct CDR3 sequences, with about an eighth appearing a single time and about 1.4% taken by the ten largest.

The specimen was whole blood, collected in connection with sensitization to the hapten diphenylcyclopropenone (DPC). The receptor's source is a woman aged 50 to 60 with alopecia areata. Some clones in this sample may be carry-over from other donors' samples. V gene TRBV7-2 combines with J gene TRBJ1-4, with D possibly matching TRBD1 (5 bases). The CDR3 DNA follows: TGTGCCAGCAGCTCCCAGGGCCGGGAAAAACTGTTTTTT. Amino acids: CASSSQGREKLFF.